Listed below are T cell receptor beta chains from one sample, sequenced in a study of T cells in Graves' hyperthyroidism and ophthalmopathy. Each CDR3 protein gets one entry after TCRdb re-called the multiplex PCR reads with MiXCR. Among roughly 110,000 distinct CDR3 sequences, around a sixth were seen once, and the ten largest hold about 42%. Sequencing was performed on blood. Receptor source: a woman aged 50 to 65 with Graves' hyperthyroidism. The CDR3 runs from the conserved cysteine through the conserved F or W. A D gene is named only where the DNA matches it firmly. Clone size, where shown, is once, few, many, or a class for clones that have expanded.

V gene	J gene	D gene	clone size	CDR3 DNA	CDR3 protein
TRBV7-8	TRBJ1-6	NA	NA	TGTGCCAGCAGCTTACATGACAGGCCCAATTCACCCCTCCACTTT	CASSLHDRPNSPLHF
TRBV18	TRBJ2-3	TRBD2	many	TGTGCCAGCTCACCACGGCGCTCGGGACTAGACACAGATACGCAGTATTTT	CASSPRRSGLDTDTQYF
TRBV20-1	TRBJ2-1	NA	many	TGCAGTGCTAGAGACTTATCGAGCTCCTACAATGAGCAGTTCTTC	CSARDLSSSYNEQFF
TRBV20-1	TRBJ2-3	TRBD2	many	TGCAGTGCTAGAGCGACTAGCGGGACGGCCACAGATACGCAGTATTTT	CSARATSGTATDTQYF
TRBV4-1	TRBJ2-1	NA	many	TGCGCCAGCAGCCAAGTAGGTTATGAGCAGTTCTTC	CASSQVGYEQFF
TRBV30	TRBJ2-5	NA	many	TGTGCCTGGAGCCAACTAGGGGAGATAAAGACCCAGTACTTC	CAWSQLGEIKTQYF
TRBV24-1	TRBJ2-3	TRBD2	NA	TGTGCCACCAGTGATGAAGGCGGACTAGCGGTCACAGATACGCAGTATTTT	CATSDEGGLAVTDTQYF
TRBV12-3/TRBV12-4	TRBJ1-1	NA	NA	TGTGCCAGCACGACCCTGGGGGTAACTGAAGCTTTCTTT	CASTTLGVTEAFF
TRBV14	TRBJ2-5	NA	many	TGTGCCAGCAGTTCCCCTCAAACTAGCCGTCGGGAGACCCAGTACTTC	CASSSPQTSRRETQYF
TRBV6-1	TRBJ2-7	NA	many	TGTGCCAGCAGCCCGACCGACGCCGACTACGAGCAGTACTTC	CASSPTDADYEQYF
TRBV3-1	TRBJ2-5	NA	many	TGTGCCAGCAGCAACGGACACTCCGAGACCCAGTACTTC	CASSNGHSETQYF
TRBV9	TRBJ1-6	NA	NA	TGTGCCAGCAGCGTAGTTGACGACTCACCCCTCCACTTT	CASSVVDDSPLHF
TRBV10-2	TRBJ1-5	NA	many	TGCGCCAGCAGTGAGTCACACAGCAATCAGCCCCAGCATTTT	CASSESHSNQPQHF
TRBV6-6	TRBJ2-1	NA	many	TGTGCCAGCAGTTACCCACACAGCAATGAGCAGTTCTTC	CASSYPHSNEQFF
TRBV20-1	TRBJ2-2	NA	many	TGCAGTGCCTTCTCCCCGCGAAGGGGCACCGGGGAGCTGTTTTTT	CSAFSPRRGTGELFF
TRBV7-9	TRBJ1-4	NA	few	TGTGCCAGCAGTTCCCCGCCCCAGACTAGGGCTAATGAAAAACTGTTTTTT	CASSSPPQTRANEKLFF
TRBV12-3/TRBV12-4	TRBJ1-1	TRBD1	NA	TGTGCCAGCAGGCCGACAGGGTGGGGCACTGAAGCTTTCTTT	CASRPTGWGTEAFF
TRBV7-9	TRBJ2-5	NA	NA	TGTGCCAGCAGCTTAGGAGCGGGTCTCCAAGAGACCCAGTACTTC	CASSLGAGLQETQYF
TRBV29-1	TRBJ2-2	NA	many	TGCAGCGTTGAGGGCCATTACACCGGGGAGCTGTTTTTT	CSVEGHYTGELFF
TRBV20-1	TRBJ2-7	NA	many	TGCAGTGCTAGTGCCAGTCGGGGGGAGCAGTACTTC	CSASASRGEQYF
TRBV7-3	TRBJ1-2	NA	NA	TGTGCCAGCAGCTCCTTTGGAAGCGACTATGGCTACACCTTC	CASSSFGSDYGYTF
TRBV2	TRBJ1-1	NA	few	TGTGCCAGCATCCTAATGGCCTTTCCTAAGAATACGAACACTGAAGCTTTCTTT	CASILMAFPKNTNTEAFF
TRBV6-1	TRBJ2-2	NA	NA	TGTGCCAGCAGTGGAACAGGGCTCGTCACCGGGGAGCTGTTTTTT	CASSGTGLVTGELFF
TRBV7-3	TRBJ2-1	NA	many	TGTGCCAGCAGCAAGAACAGGGCGAATGAGCAGTTCTTC	CASSKNRANEQFF
TRBV30	TRBJ2-7	TRBD2	many	TGTGCCTGGAGTACCGGGGGGGGTTGGTACGAGCAGTACTTC	CAWSTGGGWYEQYF
TRBV5-6	TRBJ2-1	TRBD1	many	TGTGCCAGCAGCTTGTGGCAGGGGGCAATCTCCTACAATGAGCAGTTCTTC	CASSLWQGAISYNEQFF
TRBV3-1	TRBJ2-1	TRBD2	many	TGTGCCACCTGGACTAGCGGGAGGAGTGAGCAGTTCTTC	CATWTSGRSEQFF
TRBV5-1	TRBJ2-1	TRBD2	many	TGCGCCAGCAGCTTGGACCTAGCGGGAGGAGGTGAGCAGTTCTTC	CASSLDLAGGGEQFF
TRBV10-2	TRBJ1-1	NA	NA	TGCGCCAGCAGCCGTATTCAGGGCACTGAAGCTTTCTTT	CASSRIQGTEAFF
TRBV19	TRBJ2-5	TRBD2	many	TGTGCCAGTAGAGGACTAGCGGGAGTTGAGACCCAGTACTTC	CASRGLAGVETQYF